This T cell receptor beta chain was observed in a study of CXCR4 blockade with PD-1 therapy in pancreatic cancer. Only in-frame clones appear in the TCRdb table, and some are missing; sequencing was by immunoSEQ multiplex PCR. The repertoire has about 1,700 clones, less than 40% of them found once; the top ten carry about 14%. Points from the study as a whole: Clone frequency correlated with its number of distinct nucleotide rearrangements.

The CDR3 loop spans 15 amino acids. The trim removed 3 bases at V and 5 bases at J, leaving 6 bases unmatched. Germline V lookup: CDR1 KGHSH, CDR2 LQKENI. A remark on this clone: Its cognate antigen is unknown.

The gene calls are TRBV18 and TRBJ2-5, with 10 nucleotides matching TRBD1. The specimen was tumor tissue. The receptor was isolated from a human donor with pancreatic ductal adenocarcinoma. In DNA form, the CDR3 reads TGTGCCAGCTCACCGCGGACAGGGGGTTCGGAGACCCAGTACTTC. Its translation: CASSPRTGGSETQYF.